This TCR beta chain emerged from a study of naive and memory T cell subsets (TCRdb year 2017). About the study as a whole: The study applied an open-source, UMI-based TCR alpha and beta sequencing pipeline to sorted naive and memory peripheral blood T cell subsets. IgG serology results and the functional CMV T cell responses were in complete agreement. RNA was DNase-treated and reverse transcribed with TCR constant-region primers, mostly using SuperScript III.

Receptors were amplified or captured by UMI-ligation and nested PCR. To cover both TRBC1 and TRBC2, the beta constant-region primer consisted of an equimolar mix of two oligonucleotides. A single-stranded oligonucleotide carrying the SP2 primer and a 12-nucleotide UMI was ligated to the 3' end of the cDNA by T4 RNA ligase 1. The ligated cDNA went through four rounds of PCR with nested alpha and beta constant-region primers together with the SP2 primer. Incubation of the ligation reaction was carried out at 16 degrees C for about 18-24 hours. PCR2 was typically run as a SYBR Green qPCR and stopped at a predetermined threshold to prevent over-amplification. Agencourt AMPure XP magnetic beads were used for all purifications after the first. Library amounts were measured by Qubit and library quality was assessed on a TapeStation, where the main peak was expected at around 650 bp. The pooled libraries were sequenced on an Illumina MiSeq using v2 2x251 paired-end kits, which usually yielded roughly 1-2 million reads per sample. Each sample's library went into the pool at about 4.2 nM, and about 4.5-8% PhiX was added to help with cluster recognition. The paper's data handling went like this. Using tag matching that tolerated one base-pair mismatch, Decombinator assigned V and J genes to FASTQ reads that had been processed by Demultiplexor. Collapsinator used UMIs to correct both sequencing errors and frequency errors arising from PCR heterogeneity. CDR3Translator translated TCRs and extracted CDR3s from the conserved cysteine to the FGXG phenylalanine, flagging non-productive sequences. Repertoires were subsampled to equal numbers of UMI-defined TCRs before Gini, Shannon entropy and inverse Simpson indices were calculated. Power-law fits to clonotype abundance distributions were performed by maximum likelihood within the linear range. Similar UMI counts, unique TCR numbers and clonal distributions were obtained with the pipeline and with MIGEC on one naive CD8 sample. In one analysis, naive TCRs that were also found in any memory subset of the same donor were excluded from the naive repertoire. A set of 7,322 CMV-associated CDR3 sequences, compiled from VDJdb and a published dataset, was used to search the repertoires. In-frame beta chains were kept once TCRdb had trimmed the public reads at Q25 with fastp and called clones with MiXCR. Every entry covers one CDR3 protein and lists the most common genes and DNA from its rows. The V and J calls, along with clone size, are taken from TCRdb and not from the paper's own processing. For this sample the table gives under 150,000 distinct CDR3 sequences, of which 15% to 20% were detected only once. 0.14% to 0.15% of the sample is held by the ten biggest clonotypes.

From the second PCR step on, the TCR alpha and beta chain libraries were amplified in separate reactions. CMV status of each donor was established by measuring IFNgamma production from CD4+ T cells after fresh PBMCs were stimulated overnight with CMV viral lysate. CD4 T cells were positively selected using Miltenyi beads, after which CD8 T cells were positively selected from the CD4-negative fraction. Cells stained for CD3, CD4, CD8, CD45RA, CD27 and a live/dead dye were sorted on a BD Aria II into four subsets by CD45RA and CD27. A few healthy volunteers provided blood, and each donor's sample was split into CD4 and CD8 T cells and then further divided into four differentiation subsets. Roughly 110 ml of peripheral blood was collected from each donor, and PBMC were isolated by Ficoll-Paque PLUS density-gradient centrifugation. After sorting, cells were lysed in RLT buffer, RNA was extracted using a Qiagen RNeasy kit, and the extracted RNA was stored at -80 degrees C.

The germline V gene specifies KGHDR as CDR1 and SFDVKD as CDR2. Deletion took 4 bases off V and 5 bases off J, with a span of 10 bases between the germline ends. Taken from cysteine to phenylalanine, the CDR3 has 13 residues. The sequence is cut down to CDR3 DNA, 39 bases in frame from base 1. Worth noting for this clonotype: What this receptor recognizes is not known. It has no much larger one-base neighbor in the sample; base qualities were not kept.

The paper's findings and limits, for the study overall: The repertoire findings for the naive and memory subsets could not be validated, as no ground truth was available. A few larger clonotypes were found in naive repertoires, especially CD8, and these larger clonotypes were possibly memory cells re-expressing CD45RA. Once error correction was done, more than 95% of naive TCR sequences showed up just once, which made the naive abundance distributions much steeper than those of the memory subsets. TCR abundance followed a power law whose exponent differed between naive and memory subsets but was consistent across the three individuals. Gini index rose and Shannon and inverse Simpson diversity fell from naive through CM, EM and EMRA in both CD4 and CD8 cells. RNA-based TCR counts may be influenced by expression changes linked to T cell activation and differentiation. Each clonotype was defined as a single alpha or beta chain sequence rather than as a paired alpha/beta receptor.

Recombination connected TRBV24-1 to TRBJ2-5, with no confidently assigned D gene. The origin of this receptor is a human donor in good health. The sequencing input was naive CD4+ T cells from blood. Explained via the paper, the cell subset or site label denotes: naive T cells, CD45RA high CD27+. The nucleotides are TGTGCCACCAGTGAACCTAGACGGGAGACCCAGTACTTC. This is translated as CATSEPRRETQYF.